The rows below give T cell receptor beta chains drawn from one sample of a study of blood T cell repertoires in COVID-19. Repertoires were generated with immunoSEQ multiplex PCR, while TCRdb's copy carries only in-frame clones and drops some. The sample has about 150,000 clones, over 80% seen once. Sequencing used PBMCs or T cells enriched from blood (not recorded which). These receptors were obtained from a man in his 70s who had been exposed to COVID-19. The CDR3 runs from the conserved cysteine through the conserved F or W. The order of the fields is V gene, J gene, clone size, D gene, CDR3 DNA, CDR3 protein. D genes are given only for firm matches. Clone sizes are given selectively: once, few, many, or a class where the clone is expanded.

V: TRBV29-1
J: TRBJ1-1
size: -
D: -
DNA: TGCAGCGTTGAATACAGGGAAACGGGCACTGAAGCTTTCTTT
CDR3: CSVEYRETGTEAFF

V: TRBV19
J: TRBJ2-1
size: -
D: TRBD2
DNA: TGTGCCAGTAGTGGGCAGCGGGGGGTAGGTGAGCAGTTCTTC
CDR3: CASSGQRGVGEQFF

V: TRBV9
J: TRBJ2-7
size: -
D: TRBD1
DNA: TGTGCCAGCAGCCTGGGACAGGTACCCTCCTACGAGCAGTACTTC
CDR3: CASSLGQVPSYEQYF

V: TRBV2
J: TRBJ1-2
size: -
D: -
DNA: TGTGCCAGCAGTGAACTTCGCGGAAACTATGGCTACACCTTC
CDR3: CASSELRGNYGYTF

V: TRBV18
J: TRBJ1-2
size: once
D: -
DNA: TGTGCCAGCTCACTTACAAACCTCAGGGAAAGCTATGGCTACACCTTC
CDR3: CASSLTNLRESYGYTF

V: TRBV5-4
J: TRBJ2-5
size: -
D: -
DNA: TGTGCCAGCAGCTTGGACCCCGGGGGAGAGACCCAGTACTTC
CDR3: CASSLDPGGETQYF

V: TRBV2
J: TRBJ2-7
size: -
D: -
DNA: TGTGCCAGCGGGGACACACGGTACGAGCAGTACTTC
CDR3: CASGDTRYEQYF

V: TRBV19
J: TRBJ2-2
size: few
D: -
DNA: TGTGCCAGTAGTCGGTCGGGGTTCTCGGGGGCCGGGGAGCTGTTTTTT
CDR3: CASSRSGFSGAGELFF

V: TRBV5-1
J: TRBJ1-3
size: -
D: -
DNA: TGCGCCAGCAGCCCAGGGGCAGCTAGCGGAAACACCATATATTTT
CDR3: CASSPGAASGNTIYF

V: TRBV19
J: TRBJ2-2
size: once
D: TRBD2
DNA: TGTGCCAGTAGTATAGCGGGAGGGTCTGGTACCGGGGAGCTGTTTTTT
CDR3: CASSIAGGSGTGELFF

V: TRBV4-3
J: TRBJ1-2
size: -
D: -
DNA: TGCGCCAGCAGCCCCACACTCCCGGGGGACTTGGGCTACACCTTC
CDR3: CASSPTLPGDLGYTF

V: TRBV24-1
J: TRBJ2-1
size: -
D: TRBD1
DNA: TGTGCCACCAGTGATCGGGACAGGCCCTACAATGAGCAGTTCTTC
CDR3: CATSDRDRPYNEQFF

V: TRBV6-5
J: TRBJ1-2
size: -
D: -
DNA: TGTGCCAGCAGTTACTCGATGGGCGACTATGGCTACACCTTC
CDR3: CASSYSMGDYGYTF

V: TRBV5-1
J: TRBJ2-5
size: -
D: -
DNA: TGCGCCAGCAGCTTTCGCCCAGGGTCCCAAGAGACCCAGTACTTC
CDR3: CASSFRPGSQETQYF

V: TRBV4-3
J: TRBJ1-5
size: -
D: TRBD1
DNA: TGCGCCTCTGGACAGGGCTTGCGTCAGCCCCAGCATTTT
CDR3: CASGQGLRQPQHF

V: TRBV4-1
J: TRBJ1-1
size: -
D: -
DNA: TGCGCCAGCAGCCAACCCCTAGGGAGGACTGAAGCTTTCTTT
CDR3: CASSQPLGRTEAFF

V: TRBV19
J: TRBJ1-1
size: -
D: -
DNA: TGTGCCAGTAGTCATCTCCCCGGGGGATCCATGAACACTGAAGCTTTCTTT
CDR3: CASSHLPGGSMNTEAFF

V: TRBV5-4
J: TRBJ2-7
size: -
D: -
DNA: TGTGCCAGCAGCCTTGACAGGTCCTCCTACGAGCAGTACTTC
CDR3: CASSLDRSSYEQYF

V: TRBV5-6
J: TRBJ2-3
size: -
D: TRBD2
DNA: TGTGCCAGCAGCTTCTGGGGAGGGGATACGCAGTATTTT
CDR3: CASSFWGGDTQYF

V: TRBV5-1
J: TRBJ2-7
size: -
D: TRBD1
DNA: TGCGCCAGCAGCTCGGGCGGGACAGGTTCCTACGAGCAGTACTTC
CDR3: CASSSGGTGSYEQYF

V: TRBV19
J: TRBJ2-5
size: -
D: TRBD1
DNA: TGTGCCAGTAGAGACAGGGGTCAAGAGACCCAGTACTTC
CDR3: CASRDRGQETQYF

V: TRBV18
J: TRBJ1-5
size: -
D: -
DNA: TGTGCCAGCTCACTCCGGGACACCCATCAGCCCCAGCATTTT
CDR3: CASSLRDTHQPQHF

V: TRBV7-6
J: TRBJ2-2
size: -
D: -
DNA: TGTGCCAGCAGCTTCGTGGAGGTCGGGACCGGGGAGCTGTTTTTT
CDR3: CASSFVEVGTGELFF

V: TRBV5-1
J: TRBJ2-1
size: -
D: TRBD2
DNA: TGCGCCAGCAGCTTGATTGGACTAGAATCCGATGAGCAGTTCTTC
CDR3: CASSLIGLESDEQFF

V: TRBV7-9
J: TRBJ1-3
size: once
D: TRBD1
DNA: TGTGCCAGCAGCTGGGGACAGGGGCAAAGAAACACCATATATTTT
CDR3: CASSWGQGQRNTIYF

V: TRBV5-1
J: TRBJ2-3
size: -
D: TRBD1
DNA: TGCGCCAGCAGCTCGACAGGGTATACCACAGATACGCAGTATTTT
CDR3: CASSSTGYTTDTQYF

V: TRBV7-2
J: TRBJ2-5
size: -
D: -
DNA: TGTGCCAGCAGCTTTCGCGGAGCAGTAGAGGGAGAGACCCAGTACTTC
CDR3: CASSFRGAVEGETQYF

V: TRBV9
J: TRBJ2-1
size: -
D: TRBD1
DNA: TGTGCCAGCGTTCCGGGACAGGGGTCCTACAATGAGCAGTTCTTC
CDR3: CASVPGQGSYNEQFF

V: TRBV7-6
J: TRBJ2-2
size: -
D: -
DNA: TGTGCCAGCAGCTTGCGGCAGACGAACACCGGGGAGCTGTTTTTT
CDR3: CASSLRQTNTGELFF

V: TRBV9
J: TRBJ1-2
size: -
D: TRBD1
DNA: TGTGCCAGCAGCCCGGATGGGACAGGGTATGGCTACACCTTC
CDR3: CASSPDGTGYGYTF

V: TRBV5-6
J: TRBJ2-7
size: -
D: -
DNA: TGTGCCAGCAGCTTGGCCGGGAGCGACGAGCAGTACTTC
CDR3: CASSLAGSDEQYF

V: TRBV15
J: TRBJ2-3
size: -
D: -
DNA: TGTGCCACCAGCAGAGGGGGGGACACAGATACGCAGTATTTT
CDR3: CATSRGGDTDTQYF

V: TRBV5-4
J: TRBJ1-2
size: -
D: -
DNA: TGTGCCAGCAGCTGGGGGGGGACATCCGGCTACACCTTC
CDR3: CASSWGGTSGYTF

V: TRBV4-3
J: TRBJ1-1
size: -
D: -
DNA: TGCGCCAGCAGCCAGGGGGACACCATGAACACTGAAGCTTTCTTT
CDR3: CASSQGDTMNTEAFF

V: TRBV6-1
J: TRBJ1-5
size: few
D: -
DNA: TGTGCCAGCAGTGATGGACTAAAGCCTCAGCCCCAGCATTTT
CDR3: CASSDGLKPQPQHF

V: TRBV9
J: TRBJ1-5
size: -
D: -
DNA: TGTGCCAGCAGCGACACAGGGAACAATCAGCCCCAGCATTTT
CDR3: CASSDTGNNQPQHF

V: TRBV29-1
J: TRBJ1-1
size: few
D: -
DNA: TGCAGCGTTGTCATCAGGGAAGGCACTGAAGCTTTCTTT
CDR3: CSVVIREGTEAFF

V: TRBV7-9
J: TRBJ2-7
size: few
D: -
DNA: TGTGCCAGCAGCTTAGGAGGGTTCTACGAGCAGTACTTC
CDR3: CASSLGGFYEQYF

V: TRBV28
J: TRBJ1-1
size: -
D: -
DNA: TGTGCCAGCGGTAACACTATGAACACTGAAGCTTTCTTT
CDR3: CASGNTMNTEAFF

V: TRBV29-1
J: TRBJ2-7
size: -
D: -
DNA: TGCAGCGTTGAATTGGGACAAGACTCCTACGAGCAGTACTTC
CDR3: CSVELGQDSYEQYF

V: TRBV14
J: TRBJ2-2
size: -
D: TRBD1
DNA: TGTGCCAGCAGCCAAGGGACAGGGAGGACCGGGGAGCTGTTTTTT
CDR3: CASSQGTGRTGELFF

V: TRBV7-2
J: TRBJ2-7
size: -
D: TRBD2
DNA: TGTGCCAGCAGCGAAGGACTAGCGGGGCTCGAGGAGAACTTC
CDR3: CASSEGLAGLEENF

V: TRBV19
J: TRBJ1-5
size: few
D: -
DNA: TGTGCCAGTAGTACAGGGTTGGAGAATCAGCCCCAGCATTTT
CDR3: CASSTGLENQPQHF

V: TRBV28
J: TRBJ1-5
size: -
D: TRBD1
DNA: TGTGCCAGCAGTATTAAACAGGGGCGGGATCAGCCCCAGCATTTT
CDR3: CASSIKQGRDQPQHF

V: TRBV30
J: TRBJ2-1
size: once
D: TRBD2
DNA: TGTGCCTGGAGTCTCGGGACTAGCGGGGGGGTTAACAATGAGCAGTTCTTC
CDR3: CAWSLGTSGGVNNEQFF